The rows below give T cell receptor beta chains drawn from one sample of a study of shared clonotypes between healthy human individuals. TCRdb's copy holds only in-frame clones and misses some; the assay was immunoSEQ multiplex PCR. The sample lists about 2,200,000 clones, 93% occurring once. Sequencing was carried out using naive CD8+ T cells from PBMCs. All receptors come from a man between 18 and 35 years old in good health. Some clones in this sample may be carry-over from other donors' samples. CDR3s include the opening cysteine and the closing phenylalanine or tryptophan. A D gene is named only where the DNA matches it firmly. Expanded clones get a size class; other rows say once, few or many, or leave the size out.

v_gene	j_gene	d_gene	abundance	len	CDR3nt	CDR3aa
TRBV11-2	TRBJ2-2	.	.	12	TGTGCCAGCAGCTCGGACGCCGGGGAGCTGTTTTTT	CASSSDAGELFF
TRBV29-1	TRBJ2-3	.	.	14	TGCAGCGTTGAGGGGCTAGCCAACACAGATACGCAGTATTTT	CSVEGLANTDTQYF
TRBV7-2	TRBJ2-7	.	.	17	TGTGCCAGCAGCTGGGGGGTAAAGGGGGAGCACTCCTACGAGCAGTACTTC	CASSWGVKGEHSYEQYF
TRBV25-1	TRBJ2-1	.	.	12	TGTGCCAGCAGTACACCGACTGGGGAGCAGTTCTTC	CASSTPTGEQFF
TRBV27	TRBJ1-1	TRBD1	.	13	TGTGCCAGCAGTGAAGACAGGGGAACTGAAGCTTTCTTT	CASSEDRGTEAFF
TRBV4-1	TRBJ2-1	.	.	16	TGCGCCAGCAGCCAAGATCCCAAGAGCTCCTACAATGAGCAGTTCTTC	CASSQDPKSSYNEQFF
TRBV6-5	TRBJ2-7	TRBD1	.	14	TGTGCCAGCAGTTACACCGGGACAGCCTACGAGCAGTACTTC	CASSYTGTAYEQYF
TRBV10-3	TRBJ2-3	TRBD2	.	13	TGTGCCATCCTAGGGGAGGGCCTGGATACGCAGTATTTT	CAILGEGLDTQYF
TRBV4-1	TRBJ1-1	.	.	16	TGCGCCAGCAGCCAGGGTTCAGCTTTCAAGGACGCTGAAGCTTTCTTT	CASSQGSAFKDAEAFF
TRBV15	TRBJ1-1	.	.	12	TGTGCCACCAGCGGAACAGGGCTGGGGGCTTTCTTT	CATSGTGLGAFF
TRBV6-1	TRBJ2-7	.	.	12	TGTGCCAGCAGTGATATGGGCTACGAGCAGTACTTC	CASSDMGYEQYF
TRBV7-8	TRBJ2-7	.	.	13	TGTGCCAGCAGCTTAGCGCGGGCCTACGAGCAGTACTTC	CASSLARAYEQYF
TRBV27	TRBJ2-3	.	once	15	TGTGCCAGCAGAACCTGGGGGGGCAGCACAGATACGCAGTATTTT	CASRTWGGSTDTQYF
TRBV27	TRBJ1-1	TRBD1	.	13	TGTGCCAGCAGTTTAACAGGGGGGCGTCCGGCTTTCTTT	CASSLTGGRPAFF
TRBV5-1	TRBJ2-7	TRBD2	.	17	TGCGCCAGCAGCCAGAGACCGAGCGGGATTACTCACCAGGAGCAGTACTTC	CASSQRPSGITHQEQYF
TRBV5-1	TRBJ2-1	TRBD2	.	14	TGCGCCAGCAGAACTAGCGGAAGAAACAATGAGCAGTTCTTC	CASRTSGRNNEQFF
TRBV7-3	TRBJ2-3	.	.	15	TGTGCCAGCAGCCCCGGGACTTTTAGCACAGATACGCAGTATTTT	CASSPGTFSTDTQYF
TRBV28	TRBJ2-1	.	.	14	TGTGCCAGTTCGGCGCCGAGCTCCTACAATGAGCAGTTCTTC	CASSAPSSYNEQFF
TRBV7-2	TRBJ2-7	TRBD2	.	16	TGTGCCAGCAGCTACCAACGGGGGGGCGCCCTCTACGAGCAGTACTTC	CASSYQRGGALYEQYF
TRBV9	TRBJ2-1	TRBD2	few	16	TGTGCCAGCAGCGCCTCAGCGGGAGAAAGGATGTATGAGCAGTTCTTC	CASSASAGERMYEQFF
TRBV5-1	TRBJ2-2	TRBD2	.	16	TGCGCCAGCGGGGCTAGCGGATCAGAGAACACCGGGGAGCTGTTTTTT	CASGASGSENTGELFF
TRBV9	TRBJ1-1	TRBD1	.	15	TGTGCCAGCAGCCCCGACAGGGGGAGTCCCACTGAAGCTTTCTTT	CASSPDRGSPTEAFF
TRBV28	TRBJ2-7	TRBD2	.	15	TGTGCCAGCCGGGAACGGGGACTAGCGGAGTACGAGCAGTACTTC	CASRERGLAEYEQYF
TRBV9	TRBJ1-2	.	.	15	TGTGCCAGCAGCGTACAGCGTGACCCTAACTATGGCTACACCTTC	CASSVQRDPNYGYTF
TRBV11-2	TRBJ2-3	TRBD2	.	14	TGTGCCAGCAGCTTAGGGACTAGCAGGAATACGCAGTATTTT	CASSLGTSRNTQYF
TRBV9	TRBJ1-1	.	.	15	TGTGCCAGCAGCGTAGTCCAGGGATTGAACACTGAAGCTTTCTTT	CASSVVQGLNTEAFF
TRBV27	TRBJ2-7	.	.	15	TGTGCCAGCAGTTGGGCTGGGATCTCCTCCTACGAGCAGTACTTC	CASSWAGISSYEQYF